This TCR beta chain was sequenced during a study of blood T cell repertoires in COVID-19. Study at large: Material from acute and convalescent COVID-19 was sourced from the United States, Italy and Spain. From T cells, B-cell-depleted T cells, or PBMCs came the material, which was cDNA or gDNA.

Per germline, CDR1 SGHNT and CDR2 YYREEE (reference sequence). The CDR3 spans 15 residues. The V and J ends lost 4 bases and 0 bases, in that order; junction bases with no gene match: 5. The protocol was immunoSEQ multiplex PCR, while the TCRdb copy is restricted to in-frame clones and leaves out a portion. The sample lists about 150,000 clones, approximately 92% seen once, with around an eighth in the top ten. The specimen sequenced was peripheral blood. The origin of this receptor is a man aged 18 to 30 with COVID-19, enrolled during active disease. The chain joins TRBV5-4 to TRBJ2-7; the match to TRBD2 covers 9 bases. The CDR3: CASSEGLASSYEQYF. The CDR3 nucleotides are TGTGCCAGCAGCGAAGGACTAGCGAGCTCCTACGAGCAGTACTTC.